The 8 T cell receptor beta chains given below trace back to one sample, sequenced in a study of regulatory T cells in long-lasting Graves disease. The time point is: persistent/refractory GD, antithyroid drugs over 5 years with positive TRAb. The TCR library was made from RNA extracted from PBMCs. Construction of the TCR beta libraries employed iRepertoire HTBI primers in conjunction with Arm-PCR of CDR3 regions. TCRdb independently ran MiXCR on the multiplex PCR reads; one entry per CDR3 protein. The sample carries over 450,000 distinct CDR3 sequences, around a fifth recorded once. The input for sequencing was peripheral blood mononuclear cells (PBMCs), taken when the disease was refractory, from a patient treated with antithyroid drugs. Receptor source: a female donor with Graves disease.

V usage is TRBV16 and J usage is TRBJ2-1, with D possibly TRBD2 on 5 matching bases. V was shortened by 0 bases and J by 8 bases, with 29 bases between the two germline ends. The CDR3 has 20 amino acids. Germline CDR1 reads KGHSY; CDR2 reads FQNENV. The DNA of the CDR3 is TGTGCCAGCAGCCAATCAGGGTTAGACTGGACTGCCCCCCACGGCCATGAGCAGTTCTTC. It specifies CASSQSGLDWTAPHGHEQFF.

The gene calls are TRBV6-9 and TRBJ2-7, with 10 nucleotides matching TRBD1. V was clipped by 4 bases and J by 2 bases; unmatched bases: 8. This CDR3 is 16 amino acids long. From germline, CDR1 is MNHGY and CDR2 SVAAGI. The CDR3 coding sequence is TGTGCCAGCAGTTCCCCGGGACAGGGGAAACCCTACGAGCAGTACTTC. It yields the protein CASSSPGQGKPYEQYF.

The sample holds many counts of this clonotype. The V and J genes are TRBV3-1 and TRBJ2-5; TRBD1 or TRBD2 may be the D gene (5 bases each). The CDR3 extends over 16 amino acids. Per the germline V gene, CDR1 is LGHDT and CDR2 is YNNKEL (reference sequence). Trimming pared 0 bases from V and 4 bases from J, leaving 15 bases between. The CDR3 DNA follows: TGTGCCAGCAGCCAAGATGACATCGGGGCCCCAGAGACCCAGTACTTC. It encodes CASSQDDIGAPETQYF.

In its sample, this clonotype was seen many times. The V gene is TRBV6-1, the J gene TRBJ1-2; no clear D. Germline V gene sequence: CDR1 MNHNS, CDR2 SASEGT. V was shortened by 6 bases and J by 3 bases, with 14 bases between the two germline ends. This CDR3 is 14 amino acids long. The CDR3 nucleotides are TGTGCCAGCAGCTCCGTCGATTTTGACTATGGCTACACCTTC. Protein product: CASSSVDFDYGYTF.

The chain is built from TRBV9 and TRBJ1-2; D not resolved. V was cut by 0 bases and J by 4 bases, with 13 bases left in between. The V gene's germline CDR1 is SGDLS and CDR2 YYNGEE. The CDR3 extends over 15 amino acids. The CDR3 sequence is CASSVAEGGLYGYTF. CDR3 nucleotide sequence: TGTGCCAGCAGCGTAGCGGAGGGAGGGCTCTATGGCTACACCTTC.

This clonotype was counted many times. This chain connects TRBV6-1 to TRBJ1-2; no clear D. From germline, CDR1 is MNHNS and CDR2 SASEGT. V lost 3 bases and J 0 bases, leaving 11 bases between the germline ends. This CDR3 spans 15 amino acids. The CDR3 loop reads CASSEMNPSNYGYTF. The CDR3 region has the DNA TGTGCCAGCAGTGAGATGAATCCATCTAACTATGGCTACACCTTC.

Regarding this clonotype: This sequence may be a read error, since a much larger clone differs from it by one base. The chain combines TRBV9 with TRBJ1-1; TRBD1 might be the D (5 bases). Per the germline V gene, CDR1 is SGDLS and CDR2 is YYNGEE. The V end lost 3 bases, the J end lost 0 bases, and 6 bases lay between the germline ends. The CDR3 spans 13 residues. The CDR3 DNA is TGTGCCAGCAGCGGGGACCTGAACACTGAAGCTTTCTTT. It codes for CASSGDLNTEAFF.

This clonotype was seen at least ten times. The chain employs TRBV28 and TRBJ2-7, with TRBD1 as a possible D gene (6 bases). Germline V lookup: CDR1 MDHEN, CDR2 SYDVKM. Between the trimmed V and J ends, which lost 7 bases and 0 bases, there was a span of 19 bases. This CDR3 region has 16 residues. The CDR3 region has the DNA TGTGCCAGCAACCTTGACACGCAGGGGAGCTCCTACGAGCAGTACTTC. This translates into CASNLDTQGSSYEQYF.